Listed below are T cell receptor beta chains from one sample, sequenced in a study of shared clonotypes between healthy human individuals. Here immunoSEQ multiplex PCR was the method, and the copy in TCRdb shows in-frame clones only, minus some. The sample includes under 2,500,000 clones, around 95% of them seen just once. Source material: naive CD4+ T cells sorted from blood. The receptors shown here come from a man between 18 and 29 years old in good health. Each CDR3 is given with its conserved first and last residue. The D gene is left open where the match is weak. Some rows have no size entry. The others give once, few or many, or a class for an expanded clone.

abundance: -; d_gene: TRBD1; v_gene: TRBV27; j_gene: TRBJ1-4; CDR3nt: TGTGCCAGCAGGGGACAGCAGACACCCGTCTCCCCGTCGGGAAAACTGTTTTTT; CDR3aa: CASRGQQTPVSPSGKLFF
abundance: once; d_gene: TRBD1; v_gene: TRBV4-1; j_gene: TRBJ1-4; CDR3nt: TGCGCCAGCAGCCCCTCGGGGACAGGGCGGGAAAAACTGTTTTTT; CDR3aa: CASSPSGTGREKLFF
abundance: few; d_gene: -; v_gene: TRBV5-1; j_gene: TRBJ1-5; CDR3nt: TGCGCCAGCAGCTTGGGTGGGAAGGATCAGCCCCAGCATTTT; CDR3aa: CASSLGGKDQPQHF
abundance: -; d_gene: -; v_gene: TRBV2; j_gene: TRBJ2-3; CDR3nt: TGTGCCAGCAGTGTAGTAACTAGCACAGATACGCAGTATTTT; CDR3aa: CASSVVTSTDTQYF
abundance: -; d_gene: -; v_gene: TRBV7-9; j_gene: TRBJ2-3; CDR3nt: TGTGCCAGCAGCTTACAGCAGGTATCGGATACGCAGTATTTT; CDR3aa: CASSLQQVSDTQYF
abundance: -; d_gene: -; v_gene: TRBV6-6; j_gene: TRBJ1-1; CDR3nt: TGTGCCAGCAGCCTGGGGGTGAACACTGAAGCTTTCTTT; CDR3aa: CASSLGVNTEAFF
abundance: -; d_gene: TRBD2; v_gene: TRBV9; j_gene: TRBJ2-1; CDR3nt: TGTGCCAGCAGCGGAGCGGGAGGGTACTCCTACAATGAGCAGTTCTTC; CDR3aa: CASSGAGGYSYNEQFF
abundance: -; d_gene: TRBD1; v_gene: TRBV4-2; j_gene: TRBJ2-7; CDR3nt: TGTGCCAGCAGCCCGACAGGGGCTACCCTCTCCTACGAGCAGTACTTC; CDR3aa: CASSPTGATLSYEQYF
abundance: -; d_gene: -; v_gene: TRBV2; j_gene: TRBJ1-1; CDR3nt: TGTGCCAGCAGTGAGGACGGGGAGGGTCTTCACGAAGCTTTCTTT; CDR3aa: CASSEDGEGLHEAFF
abundance: -; d_gene: -; v_gene: TRBV7-9; j_gene: TRBJ1-4; CDR3nt: TGTGCCAGTCTCCGGGGCCCTAATGAAAAACTGTTTTTT; CDR3aa: CASLRGPNEKLFF
abundance: -; d_gene: -; v_gene: TRBV5-1; j_gene: TRBJ2-7; CDR3nt: TGCGCCAGCAGCTTGGCCCCTGGGCAGTCCTACGAGCAGTACTTC; CDR3aa: CASSLAPGQSYEQYF
abundance: once; d_gene: TRBD1; v_gene: TRBV6-4; j_gene: TRBJ1-1; CDR3nt: TGTGCCAGCAGTAGCAAGACAGGGGTGGAGACTGAAGCTTTCTTT; CDR3aa: CASSSKTGVETEAFF
abundance: -; d_gene: TRBD1; v_gene: TRBV11-2; j_gene: TRBJ2-7; CDR3nt: TGTGCCAGCAGCCCCGGACAGGGGGACTCCTACGAGCAGTACTTC; CDR3aa: CASSPGQGDSYEQYF
abundance: -; d_gene: -; v_gene: TRBV6-6; j_gene: TRBJ2-3; CDR3nt: TGTGCCAGCAGTTACTCTGGTGGGAGCACAGATACGCAGTATTTT; CDR3aa: CASSYSGGSTDTQYF
abundance: -; d_gene: TRBD1; v_gene: TRBV5-4; j_gene: TRBJ2-5; CDR3nt: TGTGCCAGCAGCTGGGAACAGGGGCGCAAGGAGACCCAGTACTTC; CDR3aa: CASSWEQGRKETQYF
abundance: -; d_gene: TRBD1; v_gene: TRBV2; j_gene: TRBJ1-5; CDR3nt: TGTGCCAGCATCGGACAGGGGCCGGCTCAGCCCCAGCATTTT; CDR3aa: CASIGQGPAQPQHF
abundance: -; d_gene: TRBD2; v_gene: TRBV7-8; j_gene: TRBJ2-3; CDR3nt: TGTGCCAGCAGCTTGGGGACTAGCGGCACAGATACGCAGTATTTT; CDR3aa: CASSLGTSGTDTQYF
abundance: -; d_gene: TRBD1; v_gene: TRBV6-6; j_gene: TRBJ1-5; CDR3nt: TGTGCCAGCAGTGGGGGACAGGGAGGTCAGCCCCAGCATTTT; CDR3aa: CASSGGQGGQPQHF
abundance: -; d_gene: -; v_gene: TRBV7-8; j_gene: TRBJ2-7; CDR3nt: TGTGCCAGCAGCTTAGTCCCCGGCCTCTACGAGCAGTACTTC; CDR3aa: CASSLVPGLYEQYF
abundance: -; d_gene: TRBD1; v_gene: TRBV28; j_gene: TRBJ1-2; CDR3nt: TGTGCCAGCACCCTGGGACAGGCTACGGGCTACACCTTC; CDR3aa: CASTLGQATGYTF
abundance: -; d_gene: -; v_gene: TRBV9; j_gene: TRBJ2-3; CDR3nt: TGTGCCAGCAGCGTAGATAGACCTACCACAGATACGCAGTATTTT; CDR3aa: CASSVDRPTTDTQYF
abundance: -; d_gene: -; v_gene: TRBV5-1; j_gene: TRBJ2-1; CDR3nt: TGCGCCAGCAGCGCGGGACAGTACAATGAGCAGTTCTTC; CDR3aa: CASSAGQYNEQFF
abundance: -; d_gene: TRBD2; v_gene: TRBV9; j_gene: TRBJ2-1; CDR3nt: TGTGCCAGCAGCACCAAAATAGCGGGAGGTGTGCAGTTCTTC; CDR3aa: CASSTKIAGGVQFF
abundance: -; d_gene: TRBD2; v_gene: TRBV27; j_gene: TRBJ2-7; CDR3nt: TGTGCCAGCAGTGGACTAGGTATCGGATCCTACGAGCAGTACTTC; CDR3aa: CASSGLGIGSYEQYF
abundance: -; d_gene: -; v_gene: TRBV6-1; j_gene: TRBJ1-5; CDR3nt: TGTGCCAGCAGTGAAGCGGCGGGTATGAGGGGTAGCAATCAGCCCCAGCATTTT; CDR3aa: CASSEAAGMRGSNQPQHF
abundance: -; d_gene: -; v_gene: TRBV20-1; j_gene: TRBJ2-7; CDR3nt: TGCAGTACCCTTCCTAGGGAGCAGTACTTC; CDR3aa: CSTLPREQYF
abundance: -; d_gene: TRBD2; v_gene: TRBV5-1; j_gene: TRBJ2-3; CDR3nt: TGCGCCAGCAGCGTTGGACTAGCGGGGGCTAGCACAGATACGCAGTATTTT; CDR3aa: CASSVGLAGASTDTQYF
abundance: -; d_gene: TRBD1; v_gene: TRBV10-3; j_gene: TRBJ2-1; CDR3nt: TGTGCCATCAGTGCCACCGGGACAGGGGAGAATGAGCAGTTCTTC; CDR3aa: CAISATGTGENEQFF
abundance: -; d_gene: TRBD1; v_gene: TRBV7-2; j_gene: TRBJ1-3; CDR3nt: TGTGCCAGCAGCCAGGACAGGGGTGGAAACACCATATATTTT; CDR3aa: CASSQDRGGNTIYF
abundance: -; d_gene: -; v_gene: TRBV5-1; j_gene: TRBJ2-3; CDR3nt: TGCGCCAGCAGCTTGGCCAGGGCAGATACGCAGTATTTT; CDR3aa: CASSLARADTQYF
abundance: -; d_gene: -; v_gene: TRBV4-1; j_gene: TRBJ1-3; CDR3nt: TGCGCCAGCAGCCAGGGGGGGACCCTTAGCAGCTCTGGAAACACCATATATTTT; CDR3aa: CASSQGGTLSSSGNTIYF
abundance: -; d_gene: -; v_gene: TRBV9; j_gene: TRBJ2-3; CDR3nt: TGTGCCAGCAGCGTAGTGTCTAGCACAGATACGCAGTATTTT; CDR3aa: CASSVVSSTDTQYF
abundance: -; d_gene: -; v_gene: TRBV29-1; j_gene: TRBJ2-3; CDR3nt: TGCAGCGTTGAAGATCGCAACACATACACAGATACGCAGTATTTT; CDR3aa: CSVEDRNTYTDTQYF
abundance: -; d_gene: -; v_gene: TRBV7-8; j_gene: TRBJ1-4; CDR3nt: TGTGCCAGCAGCTTACTCACAACTAATGAAAAACTGTTTTTT; CDR3aa: CASSLLTTNEKLFF
abundance: -; d_gene: -; v_gene: TRBV10-3; j_gene: TRBJ1-2; CDR3nt: TGTGCCATCAGTGCATGGGGAGGGCTGGGGGACTATGGCTACACCTTC; CDR3aa: CAISAWGGLGDYGYTF
abundance: -; d_gene: -; v_gene: TRBV7-7; j_gene: TRBJ2-1; CDR3nt: TGTGCTAGCAGCCTATCGGCCATAACCCCTGAGCAGTTCTTC; CDR3aa: CASSLSAITPEQFF
abundance: -; d_gene: -; v_gene: TRBV14; j_gene: TRBJ2-1; CDR3nt: TGTGCCAGCAGCCACGGCGGGGAGTATGAGCAGTTCTTC; CDR3aa: CASSHGGEYEQFF
abundance: -; d_gene: TRBD2; v_gene: TRBV4-1; j_gene: TRBJ2-7; CDR3nt: TGCGCCAGCAGCCAAAGTTCGCGGGGGAGGCACTACGAGCAGTACTTC; CDR3aa: CASSQSSRGRHYEQYF
abundance: -; d_gene: -; v_gene: TRBV6-5; j_gene: TRBJ1-1; CDR3nt: TGTGCCAGCGGGCGGCAGACATGGGGCACTGAAGCTTTCTTT; CDR3aa: CASGRQTWGTEAFF
abundance: -; d_gene: -; v_gene: TRBV9; j_gene: TRBJ2-5; CDR3nt: TGTGCCAGCTCCGCCGGGTTTAATGCAGAGACCCAGTACTTC; CDR3aa: CASSAGFNAETQYF
abundance: -; d_gene: -; v_gene: TRBV6-7; j_gene: TRBJ2-5; CDR3nt: TGTGCCAGCAGGGATACGAAACAAGAGACCCAGTACTTC; CDR3aa: CASRDTKQETQYF